This TCR beta chain was captured by sequencing in a study of blood T cell repertoires in COVID-19. Germline CDR1 and CDR2: KGHSH and LQKENI. The CDR3 sequence is 14 residues long. The V end was cut by 0 bases, the J end by 10 bases, with 13 bases between. The assay was immunoSEQ multiplex PCR, and TCRdb's table has in-frame clones only and misses some. Among approximately 390,000 clones listed, 85% to 90% were seen once. Participants were aged 18 to 89 years, lived in 24 US areas, and enrolled virtually. The receptor was isolated from a woman aged 50 to 60 who had recovered from COVID-19. The chain uses TRBV18 and TRBJ2-1; D is perhaps TRBD1 (6 bases). The sequencing sample was made of PBMCs or T cells enriched from blood (not recorded which). The CDR3 here is CASSPPGAPLEQFF. For the CDR3, the DNA is TGTGCCAGCTCACCACCGGGGGCCCCGTTGGAGCAGTTCTTC.